The rows below give T cell receptor beta chains drawn from one sample of a study of cytomegalovirus exposure and HLA in healthy donors. Sequencing was performed with immunoSEQ multiplex PCR; in TCRdb, only in-frame clones are kept and a portion is missing. The sample comprises roughly 150,000 clones, approximately 86% of which are singletons, and around 6.6% rests with the top ten. Sample: PBMCs. These receptors all come from a woman between 50 and 59 years old in good health and CMV-seropositive. Both conserved end residues are part of each CDR3. The D gene is left open where the match is weak. Some rows have no size entry. The others give once, few or many, or a class for an expanded clone.

size: few; D: TRBD1; V: TRBV4-3; J: TRBJ1-2; DNA: TGCGCCAGCAGCCAAGCACCACAGGGGGGTAACTATGGCTACACCTTC; CDR3: CASSQAPQGGNYGYTF
size: .; D: TRBD1; V: TRBV15; J: TRBJ2-7; DNA: TGTGCCACCACCCCGTCAGGGGGATACGAGCAGTACTTC; CDR3: CATTPSGGYEQYF
size: .; D: TRBD1; V: TRBV6-6; J: TRBJ2-5; DNA: TGTGCCAGCAGTTACGGTCCCGGGACAGGGTTCGGGCAGTACTTC; CDR3: CASSYGPGTGFGQYF
size: .; D: .; V: TRBV9; J: TRBJ1-2; DNA: TGTGCCAGCAGGCTTCCTCGGAGGGGCTACACCTTC; CDR3: CASRLPRRGYTF
size: once; D: .; V: TRBV7-9; J: TRBJ1-1; DNA: TGTTCCAGCAGCCAAACAGGTTCCACTGAAGCTTTCTTT; CDR3: CSSSQTGSTEAFF
size: .; D: TRBD1; V: TRBV25-1; J: TRBJ2-1; DNA: TGTGCCAGCAGTTTGAGGACCGGGACAGGGGGCCCCCACAATGAGCAGTTCTTC; CDR3: CASSLRTGTGGPHNEQFF
size: .; D: TRBD1; V: TRBV9; J: TRBJ1-2; DNA: TGTGCCAGCAGCGTAGAGGGGGCAAACTATGGCTACACCTTC; CDR3: CASSVEGANYGYTF
size: few; D: .; V: TRBV19; J: TRBJ2-1; DNA: TGTGCCAGTAGTATGGCAGGGTATTCGTCGTTTGAGCAGTTCTTC; CDR3: CASSMAGYSSFEQFF
size: once; D: .; V: TRBV30; J: TRBJ2-3; DNA: TGTGCCTGGAGTCCCGGGAGCACAGATACGCAGTATTTT; CDR3: CAWSPGSTDTQYF
size: .; D: TRBD1; V: TRBV5-4; J: TRBJ2-4; DNA: TGTGCCAGCAGCTACGGGACAGGAAAATCCAAAAACATTCAGTACTTC; CDR3: CASSYGTGKSKNIQYF
size: .; D: .; V: TRBV9; J: TRBJ2-3; DNA: TGTGCCAGCAGCGTATCTAGTTACACAGATACGCAGTATTTT; CDR3: CASSVSSYTDTQYF
size: .; D: .; V: TRBV25-1; J: TRBJ1-6; DNA: TGTGCCAGCAGCGGACAGAGCTATAATTCACCCCTCCACTTT; CDR3: CASSGQSYNSPLHF
size: .; D: .; V: TRBV7-2; J: TRBJ1-1; DNA: TGTGCCAGCATCCTAGAGGTGAACACTGAAGCTTTCTTT; CDR3: CASILEVNTEAFF
size: .; D: TRBD1; V: TRBV27; J: TRBJ1-6; DNA: TGTGCCAGCACCCCAACAGGGGGGAGATCACCCCTCCACTTT; CDR3: CASTPTGGRSPLHF
size: .; D: .; V: TRBV5-4; J: TRBJ2-1; DNA: TGTGCCAGCAGTTCACCAGGGTATGAGCAGTTCTTC; CDR3: CASSSPGYEQFF
size: .; D: .; V: TRBV9; J: TRBJ1-1; DNA: TGTGCCAGCAGCGTAGGAGGGACTAGTACGAACACTGAAGCTTTCTTT; CDR3: CASSVGGTSTNTEAFF
size: few; D: TRBD2; V: TRBV9; J: TRBJ2-1; DNA: TGTGCCAGCAGCGTAGGAGCGGGGTTAAGCTCCTACAATGAGCAGTTCTTC; CDR3: CASSVGAGLSSYNEQFF
size: .; D: .; V: TRBV9; J: TRBJ2-3; DNA: TGTGCCAGCACCGAGTCCCCTCTACAGGCCACAGATACGCAGTATTTT; CDR3: CASTESPLQATDTQYF
size: .; D: TRBD1; V: TRBV4-1; J: TRBJ1-6; DNA: TGCGCCAGCAGCCAACTCCGGGACAGGGATTCACCCCTCCACTTT; CDR3: CASSQLRDRDSPLHF
size: once; D: .; V: TRBV19; J: TRBJ1-1; DNA: TGTGCCAGTAGTTACGCGGTGAACACTGAAGCCTTCTTT; CDR3: CASSYAVNTEAFF
size: .; D: TRBD1; V: TRBV19; J: TRBJ1-1; DNA: TGTGCCAGTAGTTGGACAGGGGCTGAAGCTTTCTTT; CDR3: CASSWTGAEAFF
size: .; D: .; V: TRBV5-6; J: TRBJ2-7; DNA: TGTGCCAGCAGCGAAGGGACAATCTACTACGAGCAGTACTTC; CDR3: CASSEGTIYYEQYF
size: once; D: .; V: TRBV2; J: TRBJ2-2; DNA: TGTGCCAGCAGTGCCAGGCCGGCGGGGGAGCTGTTTTTT; CDR3: CASSARPAGELFF
size: .; D: .; V: TRBV18; J: TRBJ1-1; DNA: TGTGCCAGCTCACCACCAGGGACACCGACCACTGAAGCTTTCTTT; CDR3: CASSPPGTPTTEAFF
size: .; D: .; V: TRBV27; J: TRBJ1-2; DNA: TGTGCCAGCAGTTCAGCCTTTTCTGAGGGCTTCTACTATGGCTACACCTTC; CDR3: CASSSAFSEGFYYGYTF
size: .; D: .; V: TRBV9; J: TRBJ2-1; DNA: TGTGCCAGCAGCGTAGAAGGGGGGGGCTCCTACAATGAGCAGTTCTTC; CDR3: CASSVEGGGSYNEQFF
size: once; D: TRBD2; V: TRBV7-9; J: TRBJ2-3; DNA: TGTTCCAGCAGCTCAAACCCGGGACTAGAAACAGATACGCAGTATTTT; CDR3: CSSSSNPGLETDTQYF
size: .; D: TRBD1; V: TRBV7-9; J: TRBJ1-4; DNA: TGTGCCAGCAGCCAGGACAGGGGCCATGAAAAACTGTTTTTT; CDR3: CASSQDRGHEKLFF
size: .; D: .; V: TRBV6-1; J: TRBJ1-5; DNA: TGTGCCAGCAGCCTTGACAGTTTGGGTCAGCCCCAGCATTTT; CDR3: CASSLDSLGQPQHF
size: .; D: .; V: TRBV30; J: TRBJ2-3; DNA: TGTGCCTGGAGTGTGGTTCTGGGAGTAGATACGCAGTATTTT; CDR3: CAWSVVLGVDTQYF
size: .; D: TRBD2; V: TRBV27; J: TRBJ2-7; DNA: TGTGCCAGCAGTTGGGGTGGGGGGGACGAGCAGTACTTC; CDR3: CASSWGGGDEQYF
size: .; D: .; V: TRBV7-9; J: TRBJ2-7; DNA: TGTGCCAGCAGCTTAGTTTGGAGCTACGAGCAGTACTTC; CDR3: CASSLVWSYEQYF
size: .; D: .; V: TRBV6-5; J: TRBJ1-2; DNA: TGTGCCAGCAGTTACTCAGCAGGGGACATATTCGGCTACACCTTC; CDR3: CASSYSAGDIFGYTF
size: .; D: .; V: TRBV5-6; J: TRBJ1-6; DNA: TGTGCCAGCAGCTTGGGGAGTAGTAATTCACCCCTCCACTTT; CDR3: CASSLGSSNSPLHF
size: few; D: TRBD1; V: TRBV19; J: TRBJ1-1; DNA: TGTGCCAGTAGTATCCCTACAGGGGGCTTGGGGACTGAAGCTTTCTTT; CDR3: CASSIPTGGLGTEAFF
size: once; D: .; V: TRBV19; J: TRBJ1-1; DNA: TGTGCCAGTAGTATAGTCGCCCTTCCTGAGTACAGCTCCACTGAAGCTTTCTTT; CDR3: CASSIVALPEYSSTEAFF
size: .; D: TRBD2; V: TRBV10-2; J: TRBJ2-2; DNA: TGCGCCAGCAGTGATCCCGGACTAGCGACCGGGGAGCTGTTTTTT; CDR3: CASSDPGLATGELFF
size: .; D: .; V: TRBV6-6; J: TRBJ1-2; DNA: TGTGCCACCGAGCGGGGGGGTGGGACTCATGGCTACACCTTC; CDR3: CATERGGGTHGYTF
size: .; D: TRBD1; V: TRBV7-8; J: TRBJ2-3; DNA: TGTGCCAGCAGCTCATACCGGGACAGGGGGCGGGATACGCAGTATTTT; CDR3: CASSSYRDRGRDTQYF
size: .; D: .; V: TRBV6-1; J: TRBJ2-7; DNA: TGTGCCAGCAGTGAAGCTCGCGGGGCCGGGAACGAGCAGTACTTC; CDR3: CASSEARGAGNEQYF
size: .; D: .; V: TRBV4-1; J: TRBJ2-7; DNA: TGCGCCAGCAGCCCTACCAGGGACTTCCTCAACGAGCAGTACTTC; CDR3: CASSPTRDFLNEQYF
size: .; D: TRBD1; V: TRBV12-5; J: TRBJ2-1; DNA: TGTGCTAGTGCTCAGACAGGGGGTCGAAATGAGCAGTTCTTC; CDR3: CASAQTGGRNEQFF
size: .; D: TRBD2; V: TRBV7-2; J: TRBJ2-5; DNA: TGTGCCAGCAGCTTGTCAAGCGGGGGGAAAAAAGAGACCCAGTACTTC; CDR3: CASSLSSGGKKETQYF
size: few; D: .; V: TRBV5-1; J: TRBJ1-2; DNA: TGCGCCAGCAGGGAGGCGAACTATGGCTACACCTTC; CDR3: CASREANYGYTF
size: .; D: TRBD1; V: TRBV4-1; J: TRBJ1-2; DNA: TGCGCCAGCAGCCCCGGACAGGGACTCGGTTGGGGCTACACCTTC; CDR3: CASSPGQGLGWGYTF
size: .; D: TRBD1; V: TRBV27; J: TRBJ1-2; DNA: TGTGCCAGCAGCCTCCAGGGGGCGGGCGGCTACACCTTC; CDR3: CASSLQGAGGYTF
size: .; D: .; V: TRBV11-2; J: TRBJ1-1; DNA: TGTGCCAGCAGCTTAACCCCGGGAGATAACACTGAAGCTTTCTTT; CDR3: CASSLTPGDNTEAFF